This T cell receptor (beta chain) was captured in a study of blood T cell repertoires in COVID-19. Study information: Italy, Spain and the United States were the sources of the convalescent and acute COVID-19 samples.

This CDR3 comprises 14 residues. V gave up 1 base and J gave up 2 bases; unmatched junction bases: 1. CDR1 MDHEN and CDR2 SYDVKM come from the germline V gene. Donors were grouped by their self-reported clinical history. Recovery meant two consecutive negative NP/OP PCR tests, professional clearance, or resolved symptoms. The data were produced by immunoSEQ multiplex PCR, yet TCRdb's version contains in-frame clones alone and is incomplete. The sample carries about 410,000 clones, about 90% recorded once. This receptor was obtained from a woman aged 25 to 39 who had recovered from COVID-19. This sequence joins TRBV28 and TRBJ2-7, with 8 bases matching TRBD1. Sequences were obtained from PBMCs or T cells enriched from blood (not recorded which). This CDR3 is CASSLLTGAYEQYF. The CDR3 DNA reads TGTGCCAGCAGTTTATTGACAGGGGCCTACGAGCAGTACTTC.